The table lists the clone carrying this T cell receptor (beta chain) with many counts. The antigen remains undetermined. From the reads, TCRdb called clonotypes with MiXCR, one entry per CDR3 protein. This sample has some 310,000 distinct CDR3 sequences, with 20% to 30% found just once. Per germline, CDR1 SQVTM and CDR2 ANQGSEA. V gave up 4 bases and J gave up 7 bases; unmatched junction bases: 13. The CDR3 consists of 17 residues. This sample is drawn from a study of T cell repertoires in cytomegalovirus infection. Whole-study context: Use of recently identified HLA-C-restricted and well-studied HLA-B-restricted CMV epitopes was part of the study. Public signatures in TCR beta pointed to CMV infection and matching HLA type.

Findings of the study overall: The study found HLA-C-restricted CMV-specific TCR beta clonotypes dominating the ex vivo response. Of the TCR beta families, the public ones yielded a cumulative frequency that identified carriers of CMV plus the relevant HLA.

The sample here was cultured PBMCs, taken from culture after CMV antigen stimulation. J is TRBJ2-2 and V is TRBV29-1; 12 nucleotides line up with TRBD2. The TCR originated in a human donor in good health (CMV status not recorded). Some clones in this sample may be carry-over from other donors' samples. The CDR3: CSVGERRLAGEGGELFF. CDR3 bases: TGCAGCGTTGGAGAGAGGAGACTAGCGGGAGAGGGCGGGGAGCTGTTTTTT.